What follows are 23 T cell receptor beta chains derived from one specimen sequenced in a study of cytomegalovirus exposure and HLA in healthy donors (TCRdb year 2017). Preparation of the library involved the immunoSEQ multiplex PCR assay. TCRdb provides this immuneACCESS table in a form limited to in-frame rearrangements. Some clones are lacking; in checked studies, under half of them reflect an unresolved V gene, and why the rest are absent is not known. The sample data list approximately 270,000 clones, and around 87% of these were observed just once. The ten largest clones add up to 0.35% to 0.4% of the sample. Input material: PBMCs. These receptors were taken from a woman in her late teens or twenties in good health and CMV-seronegative.

The chain has TRBV28 and TRBJ1-2, with D unclear. CDR1 is MDHEN and CDR2 is SYDVKM in the germline V gene. The CDR3 is made up of 13 amino acids. Trimming shortened V by 5 bases and J by 2 bases, and 9 bases separated the two germline ends. CDR3 in DNA: TGTGCCAGCAGTCCCAGTGAAAACTATGGCTACACCTTC. Translated, it gives CASSPSENYGYTF.

The J gene is TRBJ2-7, the V gene TRBV7-8; 9 bases are shared with TRBD2. The J segment lost 5 bases and the V segment lost 5 bases, leaving 13 bases of the junction unmatched. Germline-derived CDR1 and CDR2 are SGHVS and FQNEAQ. This CDR3 has 16 residues. The CDR3 reads CASSLSGGTSFNEQYF. CDR3 DNA: TGTGCCAGCAGCCTTAGTGGGGGGACTAGCTTTAACGAGCAGTACTTC.

The chain uses TRBV19 and TRBJ1-5; tentative D call: TRBD1 (6 bases). Germline V gene lookup returns CDR1 LNHDA and CDR2 SQIVND (reference sequence). CDR3 length equals 15 residues. V shed 3 bases and J shed 4 bases, with 13 bases lying between them. The CDR3 nucleotides read TGTGCCAGTAGTATGAGGGAGGGGGGGAATCAGCCCCAGCATTTT. It translates to CASSMREGGNQPQHF.

The V call is TRBV6-5, the J call TRBJ2-5; a possible D gene is TRBD2 (5 bases). CDR3 size: 13 residues. Germline CDR1 is MNHEY and CDR2 is SVGAGI. The V end lost 10 bases, the J end lost 1 base, and 13 bases lay between the germline ends. The DNA of the CDR3 is TGTGCCACTCACGGGGATGCCCAAGAGACCCAGTACTTC. It is translated as CATHGDAQETQYF.

This chain uses TRBV6-5 with TRBJ1-4; perhaps TRBD1 as D (5 bases). Trimming removed 6 bases at V and 8 bases at J, with 16 bases between. The germline V gene has CDR1 MNHEY and CDR2 SVGAGI. CDR3 length equals 14 residues. CDR3 sequence (DNA): TGTGCCAGCAGCCCACAGGAGGGGTACGAAAAACTGTTTTTT. The encoded protein is CASSPQEGYEKLFF.

This clone was seen only once. The DNA for the CDR3 is TGTGCCAGCAGCTTCGGTTCAGGGTACAATGAGCAGTTCTTC. It codes for CASSFGSGYNEQFF. This chain links TRBV9 with TRBJ2-1; tentative D call: TRBD1 (5 bases). The CDR3 runs to 14 residues. V was shortened by 4 bases and J by 4 bases, with 12 bases between the two germline ends. Germline V gives CDR1 SGDLS, CDR2 YYNGEE.

This chain links TRBV5-1 with TRBJ2-1, with 10 bases lining up with TRBD1. Trimming removed 7 bases from V and 4 bases from J; junction bases left unmatched: 2. The V gene's germline CDR1 is SGHRS and CDR2 YFSETQ. The length of the CDR3 is 13 residues. The CDR3 region has the DNA TGCGCCAGCCAGGGACAGGGGTACAATGAGCAGTTCTTC. Its translation: CASQGQGYNEQFF. Looking up the rest from reference TRBV5-1 and TRBJ2-1 gives the full variable domain: KAGVTQTPRYLIKTRGQQVTLSCSPISGHRSVSWYQQTPGQGLQFLFEYFSETQRNKGNFPGRFSGRQFSNSRSEMNVSTLELGDSALYLCASQGQGYNEQFFGPGTRLTVL.

V is TRBV4-3 and J is TRBJ1-4, with 7 bases lining up with TRBD1. Germline V gives CDR1 LGHNA, CDR2 YSLEER. This CDR3 has 15 amino acids. V was pared by 5 bases and J by 8 bases, with 11 bases of the junction left unmatched. CDR3 in amino acids: CASSAPGGLGEKLFF. CDR3 sequence (DNA): TGCGCCAGCAGCGCTCCAGGGGGTCTGGGAGAAAAACTGTTTTTT.

This CDR3 reads CASSSGDRDIYGYTF. The CDR3 coding sequence is TGTGCCAGCAGCTCAGGGGACAGGGATATCTATGGCTACACCTTC. The rearrangement links TRBV5-6 to TRBJ1-2; TRBD1 agrees at 9 bases. Germline CDR1 and CDR2: SGHDT and YYEEEE. The trim removed 3 bases at V and 4 bases at J, leaving 7 bases unmatched. The CDR3 is 15 residues long.

This rearrangement joins TRBV28 to TRBJ2-7, with 7 bases lining up with TRBD1. CDR1 and CDR2 (germline): MDHEN, SYDVKM. This CDR3 spans 13 amino acids. V trimming: 10 bases; J trimming: 1 base; junction bases outside the gene matches: 7. The DNA for the CDR3 is TGTGCCACCCTGGACAGGACATCCTACGAGCAGTACTTC. This translates into CATLDRTSYEQYF. Based on the CDR3 plus reference TRBV28 and TRBJ2-7, the full variable domain is DVKVTQSSRYLVKRTGEKVFLECVQDMDHENMFWYRQDPGLGLRLIYFSYDVKMKEKGDIPEGYSVSREKKERFSLILESASTNQTSMYLCATLDRTSYEQYFGPGTRLTVT.

The chain has TRBV18 and TRBJ1-5, with TRBD1 identical over 7 bases. CDR1 is KGHSH, CDR2 LQKENI, per germline. CDR3 length: 15 amino acids. The junction had 4 bases not matched to a gene; V was cut back by 1 base and J by 4 bases. In DNA, the CDR3 is TGTGCCAGCTCACCACTTACAGGGGTGAATCAGCCCCAGCATTTT. Residues: CASSPLTGVNQPQHF.

The chain joins TRBV7-2 to TRBJ1-1, with 10 bases lining up with TRBD1. Germline assignment: CDR1 SGHTA and CDR2 FQGNSA. V dropped 11 bases and J dropped 1; count of bases not matched to a gene: 7. This CDR3 region has 14 residues. The CDR3 DNA is TGTGCCGGAAGACAGGGGGCTGAGAACACTGAAGCTTTCTTT. This gives the protein CAGRQGAENTEAFF.

The J gene is TRBJ2-1, the V gene TRBV28; 9 nucleotides match TRBD2. The CDR3 runs to 16 residues. Germline CDR1 and CDR2: MDHEN and SYDVKM. V lost 5 bases, J lost 4 bases, and 9 bases stayed unmatched. CDR3 residues: CASSPAGTSQYNEQFF. The CDR3 DNA reads TGTGCCAGCAGTCCCGCCGGGACTAGCCAATACAATGAGCAGTTCTTC.

V and J are TRBV29-1 and TRBJ1-5, with 9 nucleotides matching TRBD1. Trimming cost V 6 bases and J 7 bases; bases outside gene matches: 16. This CDR3 spans 16 amino acids. Germline-derived CDR1 and CDR2 are SQVTM and ANQGSEA. CDR3 DNA: TGCAGCGTCCGAAACAGGGGGCGCGGTAAAAGGCAGCCCCAGCATTTT. Translation gives CSVRNRGRGKRQPQHF.

Worth noting for this clone: Sequence at one end of the junction differs from germline and may be a read error. This chain joins TRBV7-7 and TRBJ1-1; 8 positions match TRBD1. The CDR3 has 13 amino acids. Germline V CDR1 and CDR2: SSHAT, FNYEAQ (reference sequence). The CDR3: CASSLAQGADAFF. CDR3 nucleotide sequence: TGTGCTAGCAGCTTAGCGCAGGGGGCTGATGCTTTCTTT.

The rearrangement links TRBV6-6 to TRBJ1-2; 9 bases align to TRBD1. The length of the CDR3 is 12 residues. Germline CDR1 reads MNHNY; CDR2 reads SVGAGI (reference sequence). V trimming: 5 bases; J trimming: 8 bases; junction bases outside the gene matches: 3. In DNA form, the CDR3 reads TGTGCCAGCAGTAGACAGGGGGACGGCTACACCTTC. Its protein is CASSRQGDGYTF.

The rearrangement links TRBV5-1 to TRBJ2-4; D is undetermined. Trimming stripped 8 bases from V and 2 bases from J, with 14 bases between. CDR1 and CDR2 (germline): SGHRS, YFSETQ. The CDR3 is 14 residues long. The CDR3 coding sequence is TGCGCCAGGGAGAAGATGCGACCCAAAAACATTCAGTACTTC. This translates into CAREKMRPKNIQYF.

The gene calls are TRBV15 and TRBJ2-3; D is perhaps TRBD2 (5 bases). The CDR3 loop spans 18 amino acids. Trimming stripped 3 bases from V and 0 bases from J, with 19 bases between. Germline values: CDR1 LNHNV, CDR2 YYDKDF (reference sequence). The CDR3 loop reads CATSSRLALLFSTDTQYF. CDR3 bases: TGTGCCACCAGCAGTCGTCTAGCTCTCCTGTTTAGCACAGATACGCAGTATTTT.

The CDR3 loop is CASSEVILAGTTGELFF. CDR3 DNA: TGTGCCAGCAGTGAAGTTATATTAGCGGGGACCACCGGGGAGCTGTTTTTT. V and J are TRBV6-1 and TRBJ2-2; TRBD2 matches 8 bases. Trimming took 1 base from V and 4 from J; bases not matched to a gene: 8. Germline CDR1 MNHNS, CDR2 SASEGT. This CDR3 region has 17 residues.

This clone has a handful of counts. The chain is built from TRBV6-5 and TRBJ1-2; D unresolved. The CDR3 length is 13 residues. With 6 bases removed from V and 0 bases from J, the gap between germline ends came to 8 bases. Germline V gene lookup returns CDR1 MNHEY and CDR2 SVGAGI. CDR3 residues: CASRREPNYGYTF. The CDR3 DNA follows: TGTGCCAGCAGACGGGAGCCTAACTATGGCTACACCTTC.

The chain couples TRBV9 to TRBJ2-2; tentative D call: TRBD1 (6 bases). Germline lookup yields CDR1 SGDLS and CDR2 YYNGEE. The CDR3 totals 15 residues. V was pared by 0 bases and J by 5 bases, with 11 bases between. The DNA of the CDR3 is TGTGCCAGCAGCGTAGCTTCCCAGGGGACCGGGGAGCTGTTTTTT. This gives the protein CASSVASQGTGELFF. The full variable domain, in which reference TRBV9 and TRBJ2-2 provide the parts outside the CDR3, is DSGVTQTPKHLITATGQRVTLRCSPRSGDLSVYWYQQSLDQGLQFLIQYYNGEERAKGNILERFSAQQFPDLHSELNLSSLELGDSALYFCASSVASQGTGELFFGEGSRLTVL.

The chain joins TRBV5-1 to TRBJ2-3, with 11 bases lining up with TRBD2. Trimming took 0 bases from V and 1 from J; bases not matched to a gene: 4. The CDR3 covers 17 residues. Looked up from germline, CDR1 is SGHRS and CDR2 is YFSETQ. The CDR3 here is CASSLVTSGGRTDTQYF. CDR3 in DNA: TGCGCCAGCAGCTTGGTCACTAGCGGGGGTCGCACAGATACGCAGTATTTT.

V gene TRBV10-3 combines with J gene TRBJ1-2, with TRBD1 matching 8 bases. The V and J ends lost 4 bases and 7 bases, in that order; junction bases with no gene match: 5. This CDR3 region has 13 residues. Germline lookup yields CDR1 ENHRY and CDR2 SYGVKD. DNA of the CDR3: TGTGCCATCAGTGTACTACAGGGGGGTGGCTACACCTTC. The encoded protein is CAISVLQGGGYTF.